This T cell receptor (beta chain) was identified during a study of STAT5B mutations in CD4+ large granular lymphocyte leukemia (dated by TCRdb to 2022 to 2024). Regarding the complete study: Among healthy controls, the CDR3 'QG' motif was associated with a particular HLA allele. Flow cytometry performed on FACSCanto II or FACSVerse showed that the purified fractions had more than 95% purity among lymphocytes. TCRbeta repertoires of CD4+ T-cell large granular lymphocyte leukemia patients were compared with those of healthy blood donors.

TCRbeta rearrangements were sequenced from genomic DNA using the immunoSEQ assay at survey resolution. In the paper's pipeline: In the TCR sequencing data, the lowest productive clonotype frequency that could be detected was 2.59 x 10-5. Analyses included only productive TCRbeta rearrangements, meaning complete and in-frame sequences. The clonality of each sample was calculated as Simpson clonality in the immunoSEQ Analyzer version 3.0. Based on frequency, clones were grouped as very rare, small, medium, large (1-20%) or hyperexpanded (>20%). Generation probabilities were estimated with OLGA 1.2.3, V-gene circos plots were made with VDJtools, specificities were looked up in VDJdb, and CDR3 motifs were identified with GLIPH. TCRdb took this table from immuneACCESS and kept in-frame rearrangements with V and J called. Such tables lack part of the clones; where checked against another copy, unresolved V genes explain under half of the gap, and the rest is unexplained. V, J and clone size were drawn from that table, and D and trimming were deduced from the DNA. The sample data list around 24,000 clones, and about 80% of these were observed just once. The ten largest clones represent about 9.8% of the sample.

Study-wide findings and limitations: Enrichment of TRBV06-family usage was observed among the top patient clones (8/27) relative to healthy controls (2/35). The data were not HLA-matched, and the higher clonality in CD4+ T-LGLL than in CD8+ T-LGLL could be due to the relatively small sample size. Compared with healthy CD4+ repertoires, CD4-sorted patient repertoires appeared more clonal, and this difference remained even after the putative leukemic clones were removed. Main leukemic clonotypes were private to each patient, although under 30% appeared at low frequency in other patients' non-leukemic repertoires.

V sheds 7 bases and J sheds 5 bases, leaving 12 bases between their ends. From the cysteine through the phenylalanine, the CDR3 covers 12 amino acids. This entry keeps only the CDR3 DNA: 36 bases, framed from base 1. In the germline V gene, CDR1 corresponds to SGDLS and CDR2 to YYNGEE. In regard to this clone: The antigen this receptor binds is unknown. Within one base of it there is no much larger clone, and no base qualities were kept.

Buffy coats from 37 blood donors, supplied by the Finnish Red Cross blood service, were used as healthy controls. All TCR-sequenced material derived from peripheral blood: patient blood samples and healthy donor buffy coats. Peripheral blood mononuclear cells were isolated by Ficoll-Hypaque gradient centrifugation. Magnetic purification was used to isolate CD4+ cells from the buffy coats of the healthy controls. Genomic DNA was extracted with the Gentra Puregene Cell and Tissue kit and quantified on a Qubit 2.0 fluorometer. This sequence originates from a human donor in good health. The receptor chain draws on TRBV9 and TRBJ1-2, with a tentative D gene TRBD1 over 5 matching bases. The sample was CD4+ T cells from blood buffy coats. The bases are TGTGCCAGCTCCCGGGGGGAATATGGCTACACCTTC. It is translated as CASSRGEYGYTF.